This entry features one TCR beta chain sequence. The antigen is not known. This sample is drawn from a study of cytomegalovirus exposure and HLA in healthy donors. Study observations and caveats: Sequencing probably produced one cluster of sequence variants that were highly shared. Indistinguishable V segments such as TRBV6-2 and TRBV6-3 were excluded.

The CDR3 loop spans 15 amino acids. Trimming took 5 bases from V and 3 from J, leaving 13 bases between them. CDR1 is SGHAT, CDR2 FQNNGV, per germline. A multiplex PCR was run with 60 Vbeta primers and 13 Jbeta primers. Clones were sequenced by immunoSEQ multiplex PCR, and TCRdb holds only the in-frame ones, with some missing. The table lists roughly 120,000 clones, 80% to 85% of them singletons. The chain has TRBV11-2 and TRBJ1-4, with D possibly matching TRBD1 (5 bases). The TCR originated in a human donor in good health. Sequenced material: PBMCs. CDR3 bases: TGTGCCAGCAGCCTAGCTGGGGGGTCTAATGAAAAACTGTTTTTT. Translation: CASSLAGGSNEKLFF.